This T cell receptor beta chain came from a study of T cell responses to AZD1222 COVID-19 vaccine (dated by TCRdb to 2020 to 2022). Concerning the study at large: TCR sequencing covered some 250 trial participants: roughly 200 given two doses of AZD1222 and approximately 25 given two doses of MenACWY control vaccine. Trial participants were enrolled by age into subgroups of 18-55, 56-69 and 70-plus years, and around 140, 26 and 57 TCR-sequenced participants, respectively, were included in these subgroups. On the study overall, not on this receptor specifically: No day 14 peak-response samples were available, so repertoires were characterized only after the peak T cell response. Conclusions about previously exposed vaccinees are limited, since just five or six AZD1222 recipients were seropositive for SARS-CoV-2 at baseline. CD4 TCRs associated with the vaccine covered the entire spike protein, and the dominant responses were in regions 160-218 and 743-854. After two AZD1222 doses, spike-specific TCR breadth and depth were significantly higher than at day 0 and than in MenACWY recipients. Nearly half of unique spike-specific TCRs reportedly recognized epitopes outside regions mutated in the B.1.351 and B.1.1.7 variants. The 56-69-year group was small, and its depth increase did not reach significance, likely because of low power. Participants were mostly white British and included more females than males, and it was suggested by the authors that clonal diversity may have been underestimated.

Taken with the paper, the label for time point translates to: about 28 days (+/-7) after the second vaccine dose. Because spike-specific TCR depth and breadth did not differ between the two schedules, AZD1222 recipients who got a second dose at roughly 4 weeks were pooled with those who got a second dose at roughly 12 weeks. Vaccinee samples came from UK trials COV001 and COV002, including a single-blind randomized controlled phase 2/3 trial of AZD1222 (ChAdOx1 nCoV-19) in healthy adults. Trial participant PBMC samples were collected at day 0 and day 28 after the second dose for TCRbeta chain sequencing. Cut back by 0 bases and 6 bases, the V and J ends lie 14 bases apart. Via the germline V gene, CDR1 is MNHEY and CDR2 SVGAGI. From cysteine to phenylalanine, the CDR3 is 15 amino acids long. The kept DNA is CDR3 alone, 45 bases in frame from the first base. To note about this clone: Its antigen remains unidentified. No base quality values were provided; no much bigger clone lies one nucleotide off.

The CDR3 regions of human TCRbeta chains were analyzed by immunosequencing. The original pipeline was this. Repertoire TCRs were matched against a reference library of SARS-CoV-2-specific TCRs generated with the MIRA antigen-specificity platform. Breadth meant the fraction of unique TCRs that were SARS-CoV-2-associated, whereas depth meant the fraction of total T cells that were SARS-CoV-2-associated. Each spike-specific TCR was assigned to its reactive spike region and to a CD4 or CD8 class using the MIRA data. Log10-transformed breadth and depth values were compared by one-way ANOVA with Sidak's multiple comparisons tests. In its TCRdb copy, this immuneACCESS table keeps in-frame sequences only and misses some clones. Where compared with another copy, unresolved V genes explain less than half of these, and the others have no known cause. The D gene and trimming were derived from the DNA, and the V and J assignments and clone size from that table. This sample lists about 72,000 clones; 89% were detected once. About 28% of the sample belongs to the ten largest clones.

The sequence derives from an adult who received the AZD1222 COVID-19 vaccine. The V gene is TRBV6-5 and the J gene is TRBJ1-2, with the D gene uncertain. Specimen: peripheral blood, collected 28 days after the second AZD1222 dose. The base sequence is TGTGCCAGCAGTTACTCGAGACCCGCCGGAAATGGCTACACCTTC. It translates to CASSYSRPAGNGYTF.